This T cell receptor beta chain was captured in a study of T-cell memory formation after mild COVID-19. Employing constant-segment primers, 5'RACE generated TCR alpha and TCR beta cDNA libraries bearing sample barcodes and UMIs. TCRdb independently ran MiXCR on the 5' RACE reads; one entry per CDR3 protein. Of about 1,600 distinct CDR3 sequences in the sample, roughly 63% were seen once. The CDR3 is 14 amino acids. V was shortened by 5 bases and J by 5 bases, with 15 bases between the two germline ends. In its sample, this clonotype ranks as large. Its cognate antigen is unknown. Overall study findings and caveats: Some SARS-CoV-2-responding clones were already detected in memory before infection.

The sequence was obtained from an adult who had mild COVID-19 (a few samples of this study predate the infection). Cell type and time point are not known. Sequenced sample: PBMCs or a T cell subset sorted from them (not recorded which). The chain employs TRBV12-3 or TRBV12-4 and TRBJ2-5; D might be TRBD1 (6 bases). CDR3 sequence: CASSPQGMVETQYF. CDR3 coding DNA: TGTGCCAGCAGTCCACAGGGTATGGTGGAGACCCAGTACTTC.